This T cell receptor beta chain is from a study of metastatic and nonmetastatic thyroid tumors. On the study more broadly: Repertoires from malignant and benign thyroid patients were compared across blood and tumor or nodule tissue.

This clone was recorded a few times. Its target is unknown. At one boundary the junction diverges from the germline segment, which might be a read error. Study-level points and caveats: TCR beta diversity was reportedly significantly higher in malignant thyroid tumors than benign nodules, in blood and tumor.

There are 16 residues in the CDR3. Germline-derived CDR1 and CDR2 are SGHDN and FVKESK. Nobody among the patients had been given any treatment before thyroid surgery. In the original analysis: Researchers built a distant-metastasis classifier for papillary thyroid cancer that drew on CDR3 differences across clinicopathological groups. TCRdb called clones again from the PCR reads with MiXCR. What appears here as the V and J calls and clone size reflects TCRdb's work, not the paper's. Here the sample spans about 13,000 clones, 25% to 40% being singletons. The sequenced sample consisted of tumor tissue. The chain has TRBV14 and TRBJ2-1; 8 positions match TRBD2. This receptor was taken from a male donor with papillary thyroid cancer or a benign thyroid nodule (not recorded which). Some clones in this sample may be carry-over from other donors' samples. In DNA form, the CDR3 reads TGTGCCAGCAGCCAAGTTCCTAGCGGGTTTTACAATGAGCAGCTCTTC. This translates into CASSQVPSGFYNEQLF.